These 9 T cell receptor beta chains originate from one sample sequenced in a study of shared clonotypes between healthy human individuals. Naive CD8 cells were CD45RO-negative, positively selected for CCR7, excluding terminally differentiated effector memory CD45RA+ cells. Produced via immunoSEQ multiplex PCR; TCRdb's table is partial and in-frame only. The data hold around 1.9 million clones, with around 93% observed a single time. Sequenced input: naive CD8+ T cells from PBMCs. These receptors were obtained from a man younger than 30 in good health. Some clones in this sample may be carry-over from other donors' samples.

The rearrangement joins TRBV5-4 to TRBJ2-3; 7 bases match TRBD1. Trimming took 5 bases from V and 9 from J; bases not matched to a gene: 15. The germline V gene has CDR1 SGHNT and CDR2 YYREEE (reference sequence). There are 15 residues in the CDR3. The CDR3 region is CASRNDRATTWTQYF. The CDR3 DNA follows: TGTGCCAGCAGAAACGACAGGGCGACTACGTGGACGCAGTATTTT.

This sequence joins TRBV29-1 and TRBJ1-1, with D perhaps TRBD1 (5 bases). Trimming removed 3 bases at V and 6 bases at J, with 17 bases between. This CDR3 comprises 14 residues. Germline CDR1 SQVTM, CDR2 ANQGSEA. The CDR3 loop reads CSVDLGLGAAEAFF. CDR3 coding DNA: TGCAGCGTTGATTTGGGGTTAGGGGCTGCTGAAGCTTTCTTT.

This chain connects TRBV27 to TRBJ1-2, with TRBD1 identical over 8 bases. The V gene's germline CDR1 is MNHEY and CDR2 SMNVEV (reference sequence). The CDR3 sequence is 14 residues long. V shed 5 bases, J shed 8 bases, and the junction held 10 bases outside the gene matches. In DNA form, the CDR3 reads TGTGCCAGCAGTCCAGACAGGGGCGGAGGGGGCTACACCTTC. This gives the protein CASSPDRGGGGYTF.

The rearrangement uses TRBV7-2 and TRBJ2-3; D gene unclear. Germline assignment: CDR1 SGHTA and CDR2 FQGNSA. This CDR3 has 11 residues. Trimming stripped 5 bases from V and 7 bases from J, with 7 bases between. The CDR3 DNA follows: TGTGCCAGCAGCCCCGGAAATACGCAGTATTTT. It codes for CASSPGNTQYF.

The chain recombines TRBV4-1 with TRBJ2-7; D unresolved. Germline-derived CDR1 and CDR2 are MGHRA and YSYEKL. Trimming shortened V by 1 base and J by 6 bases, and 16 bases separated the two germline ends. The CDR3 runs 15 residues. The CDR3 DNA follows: TGCGCCAGCAGCCAAGGCCGCAGTAGGTCGTCCGAGCAGTACTTC. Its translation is CASSQGRSRSSEQYF.

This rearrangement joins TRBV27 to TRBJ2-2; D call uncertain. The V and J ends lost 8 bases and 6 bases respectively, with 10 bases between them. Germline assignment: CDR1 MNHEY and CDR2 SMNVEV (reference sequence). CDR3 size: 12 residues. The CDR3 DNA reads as TGTGCCAGCTGGGGTTCGGCCGGGGAGCTGTTTTTT. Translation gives CASWGSAGELFF.

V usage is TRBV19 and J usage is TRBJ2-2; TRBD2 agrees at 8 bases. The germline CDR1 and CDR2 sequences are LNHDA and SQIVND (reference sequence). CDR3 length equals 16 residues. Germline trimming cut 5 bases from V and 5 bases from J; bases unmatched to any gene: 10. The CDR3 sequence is CASSALYSGSTGELFF. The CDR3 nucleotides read TGTGCCAGTAGTGCCCTCTACAGCGGGAGTACCGGGGAGCTGTTTTTT.

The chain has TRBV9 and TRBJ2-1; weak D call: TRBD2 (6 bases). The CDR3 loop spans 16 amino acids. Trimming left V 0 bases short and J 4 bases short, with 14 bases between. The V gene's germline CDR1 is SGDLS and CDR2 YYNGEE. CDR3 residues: CASSVEGGKGYNEQFF. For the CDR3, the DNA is TGTGCCAGCAGCGTAGAAGGCGGGAAAGGGTACAATGAGCAGTTCTTC.

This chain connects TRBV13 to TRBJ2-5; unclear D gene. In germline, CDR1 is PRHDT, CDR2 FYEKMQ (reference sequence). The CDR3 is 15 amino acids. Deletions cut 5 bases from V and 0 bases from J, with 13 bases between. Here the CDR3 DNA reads TGTGCCAGCAGCCGACTGGCCCTGCACCAAGAGACCCAGTACTTC. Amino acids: CASSRLALHQETQYF.